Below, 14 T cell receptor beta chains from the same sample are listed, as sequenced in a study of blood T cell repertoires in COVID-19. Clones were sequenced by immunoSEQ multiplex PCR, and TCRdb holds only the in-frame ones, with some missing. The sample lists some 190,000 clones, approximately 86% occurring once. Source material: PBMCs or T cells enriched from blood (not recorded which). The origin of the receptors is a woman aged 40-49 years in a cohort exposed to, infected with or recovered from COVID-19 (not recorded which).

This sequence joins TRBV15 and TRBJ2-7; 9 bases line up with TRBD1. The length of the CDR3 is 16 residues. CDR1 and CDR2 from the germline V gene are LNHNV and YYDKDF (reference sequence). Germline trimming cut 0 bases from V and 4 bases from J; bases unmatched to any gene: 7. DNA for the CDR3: TGTGCCACCAGCAGAGACTTTACAGGGGGCAAGTACGAGCAGTACTTC. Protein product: CATSRDFTGGKYEQYF.

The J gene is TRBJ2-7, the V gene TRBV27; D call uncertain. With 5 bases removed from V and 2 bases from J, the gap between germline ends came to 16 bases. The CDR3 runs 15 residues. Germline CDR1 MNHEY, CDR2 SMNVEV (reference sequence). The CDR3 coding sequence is TGTGCCAGCAGTCCGTGGGTTGGAGCAGCCTACGAGCAGTACTTC. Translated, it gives CASSPWVGAAYEQYF.

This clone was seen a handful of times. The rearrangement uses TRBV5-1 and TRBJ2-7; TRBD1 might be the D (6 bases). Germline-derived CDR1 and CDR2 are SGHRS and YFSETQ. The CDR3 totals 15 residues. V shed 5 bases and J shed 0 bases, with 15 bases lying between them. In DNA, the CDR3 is TGCGCCAGCAGTCACACAGGGTCCAACTCCTACGAGCAGTACTTC. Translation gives CASSHTGSNSYEQYF.

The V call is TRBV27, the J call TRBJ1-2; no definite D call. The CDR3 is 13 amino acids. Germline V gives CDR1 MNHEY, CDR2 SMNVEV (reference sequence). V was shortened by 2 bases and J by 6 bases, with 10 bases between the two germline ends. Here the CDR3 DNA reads TGTGCCAGCAGTTTAACTCGCCAGGATGGCTACACCTTC. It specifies CASSLTRQDGYTF.

The CDR3 sequence: CASRTSGGAYEQYF. As DNA, the CDR3 is TGTGCCAGCAGGACTAGCGGGGGGGCCTACGAGCAGTACTTC. V gene TRBV5-4 combines with J gene TRBJ2-7, with 14 bases identical to TRBD2. The germline V gene encodes CDR1 SGHNT and CDR2 YYREEE (reference sequence). The CDR3 extends over 14 amino acids. V lost 5 bases and J lost 2; bases outside the gene matches: 0.

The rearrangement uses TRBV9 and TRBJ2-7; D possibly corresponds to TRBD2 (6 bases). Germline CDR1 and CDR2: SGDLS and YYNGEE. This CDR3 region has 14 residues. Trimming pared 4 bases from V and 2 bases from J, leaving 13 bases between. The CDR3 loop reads CASSPFGEAYEQYF. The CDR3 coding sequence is TGTGCCAGCAGCCCCTTCGGGGAGGCCTACGAGCAGTACTTC. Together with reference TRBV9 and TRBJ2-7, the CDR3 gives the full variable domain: DSGVTQTPKHLITATGQRVTLRCSPRSGDLSVYWYQQSLDQGLQFLIQYYNGEERAKGNILERFSAQQFPDLHSELNLSSLELGDSALYFCASSPFGEAYEQYFGPGTRLTVT.

The CDR3 DNA reads TGTGCCAGCAGCTTAGAGTTGGGACTATTTTACGAGCAGTACTTC. It is translated as CASSLELGLFYEQYF. The rearrangement joins TRBV11-2 to TRBJ2-7, with TRBD2 matching over 7 bases. Germline loops: CDR1 SGHAT, CDR2 FQNNGV. The CDR3 totals 15 residues. The J segment lost 4 bases and the V segment lost 0 bases, leaving 6 bases of the junction unmatched.

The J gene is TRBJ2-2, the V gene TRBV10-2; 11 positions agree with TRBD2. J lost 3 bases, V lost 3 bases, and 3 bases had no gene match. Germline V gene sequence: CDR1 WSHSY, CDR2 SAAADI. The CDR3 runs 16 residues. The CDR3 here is CASSDGTSGYTGELFF. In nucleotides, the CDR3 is TGCGCCAGCAGTGACGGGACTAGCGGATACACCGGGGAGCTGTTTTTT.

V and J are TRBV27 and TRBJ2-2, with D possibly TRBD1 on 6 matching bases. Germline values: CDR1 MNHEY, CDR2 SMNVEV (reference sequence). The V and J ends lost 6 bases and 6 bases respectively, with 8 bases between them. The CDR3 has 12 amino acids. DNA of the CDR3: TGTGCCAGCAGACGACAGGCCGGGGAGCTGTTTTTT. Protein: CASRRQAGELFF.

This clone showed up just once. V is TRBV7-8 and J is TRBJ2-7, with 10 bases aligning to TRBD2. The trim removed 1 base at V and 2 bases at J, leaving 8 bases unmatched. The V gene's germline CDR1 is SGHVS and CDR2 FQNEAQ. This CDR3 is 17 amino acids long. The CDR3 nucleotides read TGTGCCAGCAGCTTAGTCACTAGCGGGGCGGCCCCCTACGAGCAGTACTTC. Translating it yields CASSLVTSGAAPYEQYF. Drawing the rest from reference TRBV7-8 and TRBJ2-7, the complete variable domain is GAGVSQSPRYKVAKRGQDVALRCDPISGHVSLFWYQQALGQGPEFLTYFQNEAQLDKSGLPSDRFFAERPEGSVSTLKIQRTQQEDSAVYLCASSLVTSGAAPYEQYFGPGTRLTVT.

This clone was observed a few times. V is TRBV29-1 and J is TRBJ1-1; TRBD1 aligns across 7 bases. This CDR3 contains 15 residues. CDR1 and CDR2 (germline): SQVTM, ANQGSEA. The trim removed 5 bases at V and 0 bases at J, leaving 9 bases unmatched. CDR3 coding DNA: TGCAGCGTTTCCCTAGACAGGGCGATGAACACTGAAGCTTTCTTT. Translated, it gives CSVSLDRAMNTEAFF. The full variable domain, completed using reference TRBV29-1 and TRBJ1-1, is SAVISQKPSRDICQRGTSLTIQCQVDSQVTMMFWYRQQPGQSLTLIATANQGSEATYESGFVIDKFPISRPNLTFSTLTVSNMSPEDSSIYLCSVSLDRAMNTEAFFGQGTRLTVV.

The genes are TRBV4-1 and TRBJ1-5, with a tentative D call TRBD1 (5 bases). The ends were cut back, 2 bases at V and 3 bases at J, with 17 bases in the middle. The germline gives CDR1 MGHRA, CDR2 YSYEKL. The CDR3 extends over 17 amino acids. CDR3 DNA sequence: TGCGCCAGCAGCCAACAAAGACAGCTTCAGAACAATCAGCCCCAGCATTTT. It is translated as CASSQQRQLQNNQPQHF.

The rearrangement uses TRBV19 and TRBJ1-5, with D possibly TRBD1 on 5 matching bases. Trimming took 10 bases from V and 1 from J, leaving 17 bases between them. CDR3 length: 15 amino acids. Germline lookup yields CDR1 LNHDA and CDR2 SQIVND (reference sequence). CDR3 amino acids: CATRPAAGSNQPQHF. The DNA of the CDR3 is TGTGCCACGCGACCCGCAGCAGGGAGCAATCAGCCCCAGCATTTT.

CDR3 DNA sequence: TGTGCCAGCAGTTTATCCCACAGGGGGTACAACAACGGTGAAGCTTTCTTT. It translates to CASSLSHRGYNNGEAFF. The chain carries TRBV27 and TRBJ1-1, with 8 nucleotides matching TRBD1. The CDR3 contains 17 residues. The V gene end was trimmed by 0 bases and the J gene end by 7 bases; junction bases not matched to a gene: 13. CDR1 and CDR2 (germline): MNHEY, SMNVEV (reference sequence).